This TCR beta chain was sequenced in a study of T cell changes during pregnancy in multiple sclerosis. Produced via immunoSEQ multiplex PCR; TCRdb's table is partial and in-frame only. The sample holds over 50,000 clones, 70% to 90% seen once. The CDR3 has 13 residues. The ends lost 4 bases at V and 2 bases at J; junction bases unmatched: 0. Germline V gene data show CDR1 as KGHSH and CDR2 as LQKENI. The source material was peripheral blood, sampled in the first trimester of pregnancy. This TCR was sampled from a female donor with multiple sclerosis, enrolled in a pregnancy study. This chain links TRBV18 with TRBJ2-7, with 9 bases lining up with TRBD2. The CDR3 DNA reads as TGTGCCAGCTCACTAGCGGGAGCCTACGAGCAGTACTTC. This sequence encodes CASSLAGAYEQYF.